This TCR beta chain was observed in a study of cytomegalovirus exposure and HLA in healthy donors. Vbeta (60) and Jbeta (13) primers were used in the PCR. Data came from immunoSEQ multiplex PCR; TCRdb stores just in-frame clones and leaves some out. The sample has 100,000 to 150,000 clones; 75% are singletons. Comment on this clone: The antigen remains unidentified.

Study conclusions and caveats: TCR beta V segments were, for the most part, productive about 87% or about 30% of the time in an earlier analysis. Many donors shared some public TCRs, even though most TCR sequences were rare.

The CDR3 loop spans 15 amino acids. With 3 bases clipped from V and 8 bases from J, the junction kept 6 bases outside the gene matches. Germline V gene sequence: CDR1 KGHSH, CDR2 LQKENI. This clonotype was sampled from a woman aged 50 to 65 in good health and CMV-seronegative. The rearrangement links TRBV18 to TRBJ1-4; the match to TRBD1 covers 10 bases. The material sequenced was PBMCs. The CDR3: CASSPTGQGGEKLFF. CDR3 in DNA: TGTGCCAGCTCACCCACCGGACAGGGGGGCGAAAAACTGTTTTTT.